This is a list of T cell receptor beta chains from one sample in a study of T cells in localized non-small cell lung cancer. Using immunoSEQ multiplex PCR, the repertoire was profiled, and TCRdb retains in-frame clones only, with some absent. Of around 6,000 clones detected, 87% appear once; the ten largest clones hold roughly a sixth. The sample here was peripheral blood, taken before any cancer treatment. These receptor sequences come from a male donor older than 55 with stage I lung adenocarcinoma. CDR3s include the opening cysteine and the closing phenylalanine or tryptophan. A D gene is named only where the DNA matches it firmly. The size field is filled for only some rows; it gives once, few, many or a size class.

v_call,d_call,clone_size,j_call,cdr3_aa,cdr3_nt
TRBV9,TRBD2,NA,TRBJ2-2,CASSVRTSETGELFF,TGTGCCAGCAGCGTAAGGACTAGCGAGACCGGGGAGCTGTTTTTT
TRBV5-1,NA,few,TRBJ2-5,CASRLDRTQETQYF,TGCGCCAGCAGACTCGATCGGACCCAAGAGACCCAGTACTTC
TRBV28,TRBD1,few,TRBJ1-1,CASSFRTGGEAFF,TGTGCCAGCAGTTTCCGGACAGGGGGAGAAGCTTTCTTT
TRBV7-9,TRBD2,NA,TRBJ2-3,CASSPTGLSSTDTQYF,TGTGCCAGCAGTCCTACGGGACTATCTAGCACAGATACGCAGTATTTT
TRBV6-5,NA,NA,TRBJ1-5,CASSYAYSNQPQHF,TGTGCCAGCAGTTACGCTTATAGCAATCAGCCCCAGCATTTT
TRBV10-3,NA,few,TRBJ2-3,CAIRFVLTDTQYF,TGTGCCATCAGATTCGTACTCACAGATACGCAGTATTTT
TRBV14,NA,NA,TRBJ1-2,CASSQGGGYGYTF,TGTGCCAGCAGCCAAGGCGGGGGATATGGCTACACCTTC
TRBV5-4,TRBD1,NA,TRBJ1-4,CASSWDRGNEKLFF,TGTGCCAGCAGCTGGGACAGGGGGAATGAAAAACTGTTTTTT
TRBV4-2,NA,NA,TRBJ1-1,CASSQDSQSEAFF,TGTGCCAGCAGCCAAGATAGTCAGTCTGAAGCTTTCTTT
TRBV4-1,TRBD1,NA,TRBJ2-7,CASSQPTGLRTSPYEQYF,TGCGCCAGCAGCCAACCGACAGGGTTGAGGACCTCCCCCTACGAGCAGTACTTC
TRBV7-2,NA,NA,TRBJ2-3,CASSLGPYTTDTQYF,TGTGCCAGCAGCTTAGGACCCTACACGACAGATACGCAGTATTTT
TRBV5-4,NA,NA,TRBJ2-5,CASSLAGTQETQYF,TGTGCCAGCAGCTTGGCCGGGACACAAGAGACCCAGTACTTC
TRBV5-4,NA,NA,TRBJ2-7,CASSPESYDEQYF,TGTGCCAGCAGCCCGGAATCCTACGATGAGCAGTACTTC
TRBV5-8,NA,NA,TRBJ1-4,CASSRGAPNEKLFF,TGTGCCAGCAGCAGGGGGGCACCTAATGAAAAACTGTTTTTT
TRBV2,NA,few,TRBJ1-1,CASSVEARRLAFF,TGTGCCAGCAGTGTAGAAGCTAGGAGGTTAGCTTTCTTT
TRBV5-1,TRBD2,NA,TRBJ2-1,CASSGGLAGNEQFF,TGCGCCAGCAGCGGAGGACTAGCGGGCAATGAGCAGTTCTTC